A single T cell receptor beta chain is shown here with its context. Methods used by the authors: The authors estimated nucleated cell counts from reference gene primer amplification. The method was immunoSEQ multiplex PCR; TCRdb's version includes in-frame clones alone and lacks a portion of them. For V, J and clone size, that table is used; D and trimming come from the DNA. The sample contains 35,000 to 45,000 clones, approximately 85% of which appear only once. Germline values: CDR1 LNHDA, CDR2 SQIVND (reference sequence). The V gene end was trimmed by 3 bases and the J gene end by 6 bases; junction bases not matched to a gene: 1. CDR3 length: 14 residues. The sample comes from a study of blood T cell repertoires in COVID-19. Whole-study context: The United States, Italy and Spain provided the acute and convalescent COVID-19 samples. T cells, B-cell-depleted T cells, or PBMCs supplied cDNA or gDNA.

The chain carries TRBV19 and TRBJ2-2; 10 nucleotides match TRBD1. The source is a woman between 65 and 79 years old in a cohort sampled during active COVID-19. Sequencing was done on a sample of peripheral blood. CDR3 amino acids: CASSIGQGAGELFF. The CDR3, as DNA: TGTGCCAGTAGTATTGGACAGGGGGCCGGGGAGCTGTTTTTT. The full variable domain, completed using reference TRBV19 and TRBJ2-2, is DGGITQSPKYLFRKEGQNVTLSCEQNLNHDAMYWYRQDPGQGLRLIYYSQIVNDFQKGDIAEGYSVSREKKESFPLTVTSAQKNPTAFYLCASSIGQGAGELFFGEGSRLTVL.